A single sample is the source of the 26 T cell receptor beta chains below, sequenced in a study of cytomegalovirus exposure and HLA in healthy donors. PCR amplification relied on 60 Vbeta primers (plus 13 Jbeta primers). The assay was immunoSEQ multiplex PCR, and TCRdb's table has in-frame clones only and misses some. Of roughly 230,000 clones listed, roughly 85% are singletons. The sample comprised PBMCs. Receptor source: a girl aged 2 to 10 in good health and CMV-seronegative.

This chain connects TRBV30 to TRBJ2-1; weak D call: TRBD2 (6 bases). Germline V gives CDR1 GTSNPN, CDR2 SVGIG (reference sequence). The CDR3 runs 13 residues. The V and J ends lost 0 bases and 9 bases respectively, with 12 bases between them. CDR3 bases: TGTGCCTGGAGTGTAGGAGGGTCCGGTGAGCAGTTCTTC. Protein product: CAWSVGGSGEQFF.

In its sample, this clone was seen a few times. V gene TRBV9 combines with J gene TRBJ2-5; tentatively, D is TRBD1 (7 bases). Trimming shortened V by 4 bases and J by 1 base, and 14 bases separated the two germline ends. CDR3 length equals 15 residues. The germline gives CDR1 SGDLS, CDR2 YYNGEE. The CDR3 loop is CASSRRGDSQETQYF. The CDR3 DNA is TGTGCCAGCAGCCGTAGGGGGGACAGCCAAGAGACCCAGTACTTC.

This rearrangement joins TRBV6-7 to TRBJ2-7, with D maybe TRBD2 (7 bases). TRBV6-7 is an open reading frame, and its role is uncertain. V was shortened by 0 bases and J by 1 base, with 10 bases between the two germline ends. CDR3 length: 15 amino acids. The CDR3 loop reads CASSYSRGPSYEQYF. Here the CDR3 DNA reads TGTGCCAGCAGTTACTCGCGGGGGCCATCCTACGAGCAGTACTTC.

The V call is TRBV7-9, the J call TRBJ2-7; 8 bases map to TRBD2. Germline values: CDR1 SEHNR, CDR2 FQNEAQ (reference sequence). This CDR3 comprises 12 residues. V dropped 6 bases and J dropped 2; count of bases not matched to a gene: 0. The CDR3 DNA reads TGTGCCAGCAGTAGCGGGGCCTACGAGCAGTACTTC. Amino acid sequence: CASSSGAYEQYF.

This chain connects TRBV7-3 to TRBJ2-7; D gene unclear. CDR3 length: 13 residues. Germline V lookup: CDR1 SGHTA, CDR2 FQGTGA. Deletions cut 0 bases from V and 3 bases from J, with 6 bases between. The chain's CDR3 is CASSLTYGYEQYF. The DNA for the CDR3 is TGTGCCAGCAGCTTAACGTACGGCTACGAGCAGTACTTC.

The J gene is TRBJ1-5, the V gene TRBV5-1, with D unresolved. The CDR3 loop spans 13 amino acids. Trimming cost V 2 bases and J 6 bases, with 9 bases left between them. CDR1 is SGHRS and CDR2 is YFSETQ in the germline V gene. The CDR3 here is CASSFQVGQPQHF. For the CDR3, the DNA is TGCGCCAGCAGCTTCCAGGTGGGTCAGCCCCAGCATTTT.

The chain is built from TRBV6-1 and TRBJ1-1; D unclear. Germline values: CDR1 MNHNS, CDR2 SASEGT. V lost 0 bases and J 5 bases, leaving 7 bases between the germline ends. CDR3 length: 13 residues. CDR3 sequence: CASSEARETEAFF. The CDR3 coding sequence is TGTGCCAGCAGTGAAGCGAGGGAAACTGAAGCTTTCTTT.

The rearrangement uses TRBV2 and TRBJ2-7; weak D call: TRBD2 (6 bases). This CDR3 is 13 amino acids long. The germline V and J ends were trimmed by 4 bases and 5 bases, with 12 bases remaining between them. Germline values: CDR1 SNHLY, CDR2 FYNNEI. CDR3 region: CASSVGSLNEQYF. The CDR3 coding sequence is TGTGCCAGCAGTGTCGGGAGCTTGAACGAGCAGTACTTC.

This clone was recorded once. The chain recombines TRBV6-6 with TRBJ1-2, with TRBD1 matching over 7 bases. Germline values: CDR1 MNHNY, CDR2 SVGAGI (reference sequence). CDR3 length: 16 residues. V dropped 5 bases and J dropped 3; count of bases not matched to a gene: 12. CDR3 nucleotide sequence: TGTGCCAGCAGTCACACCTACAGGGGCATGGACTATGGCTACACCTTC. This sequence encodes CASSHTYRGMDYGYTF.

The chain links TRBV5-1 to TRBJ2-7, with 7 bases lining up with TRBD2. The CDR3 has 14 amino acids. The J segment lost 3 bases and the V segment lost 4 bases, leaving 7 bases of the junction unmatched. Germline V gene sequence: CDR1 SGHRS, CDR2 YFSETQ. For the CDR3, the DNA is TGCGCCAGCAGCGGACGGGACTACCTCTACGAGCAGTACTTC. Its translation is CASSGRDYLYEQYF.

V gene TRBV15 combines with J gene TRBJ2-3; 8 nucleotides line up with TRBD2. J was trimmed by 5 bases and V by 3 bases; bases with no gene match: 10. The CDR3 has 16 amino acids. Per germline, CDR1 LNHNV and CDR2 YYDKDF (reference sequence). The CDR3 DNA reads as TGTGCCACCAGCAGGCGAGGAGGACTAGCTGTAGATACGCAGTATTTT. Protein sequence: CATSRRGGLAVDTQYF.

The J gene is TRBJ2-7, the V gene TRBV5-1; 7 nucleotides line up with TRBD1. This CDR3 contains 15 residues. After removal of 0 bases from V and 3 bases from J, the junction contained 6 bases not matched to a gene. From germline, CDR1 is SGHRS and CDR2 YFSETQ. The CDR3 is CASSLGDRVDYEQYF. The CDR3 DNA follows: TGCGCCAGCAGCTTGGGAGACAGGGTGGACTACGAGCAGTACTTC.

The chain employs TRBV7-9 and TRBJ2-5, with D possibly being TRBD1 (5 bases). This CDR3 comprises 16 residues. V lost 5 bases, J lost 2 bases, and 18 bases lay in between. CDR1 is SEHNR and CDR2 is FQNEAQ in the germline V gene (reference sequence). CDR3 nucleotides: TGTGCCAGCAGCCGTCTCAGTTTGGGGCCGCAAGAGACCCAGTACTTC. Translation gives CASSRLSLGPQETQYF.

This rearrangement joins TRBV21-1 to TRBJ1-1; no DNA check was done on the table's D call, TRBD1. TRBV21-1 is marked as a pseudogene. This CDR3 is 14 amino acids long. The CDR3 here is CASLKDRTNTEAFF. Written as DNA, the CDR3 is TGTGCCAGCTTAAAGGACAGGACGAACACTGAAGCTTTCTTT.

The chain couples TRBV12-5 to TRBJ1-2, with a tentative D call TRBD1 (5 bases). The CDR3 runs 13 residues. CDR1 LGHNT and CDR2 FRNRAP come from the germline V gene. V lost 4 bases and J 3 bases, leaving 9 bases between the germline ends. CDR3 amino acids: CASGSQGDYGYTF. In DNA, the CDR3 is TGTGCTAGTGGTTCCCAGGGTGACTATGGCTACACCTTC.

The CDR3 coding sequence is TGTGCCAGCAGCTTAGCGGGCACAGCCCTACGGCATTCACCCCTCCACTTT. Amino acids: CASSLAGTALRHSPLHF. The chain recombines TRBV7-2 with TRBJ1-6; no reliable D call. The length of the CDR3 is 17 residues. V was shortened by 0 bases and J by 8 bases, with 17 bases between the two germline ends. Germline V gene sequence: CDR1 SGHTA, CDR2 FQGNSA.

With respect to this clone: The same CDR3 also results from other DNA sequences found in this sample. V usage is TRBV5-1 and J usage is TRBJ1-1, with 7 bases lining up with TRBD1. This CDR3 is 16 amino acids long. V gave up 2 bases and J gave up 1 base; unmatched junction bases: 8. Germline V gives CDR1 SGHRS, CDR2 YFSETQ. The CDR3 nucleotides read TGCGCCAGCAGCTTCCACCGACAGGGCCCGAACACTGAAGCTTTCTTT. It codes for CASSFHRQGPNTEAFF.

The V gene is TRBV2, the J gene TRBJ1-2; D call uncertain. With 8 bases removed from V and 1 base from J, the gap between germline ends came to 8 bases. Per the germline V gene, CDR1 is SNHLY and CDR2 is FYNNEI. The CDR3 runs 12 residues. The CDR3 nucleotides read TGTGCCAGCCAAGCGGATAACTATGGCTACACCTTC. Translating it yields CASQADNYGYTF.

The CDR3, as DNA: TGTGCCAGCAGCCCCCAGCGGGGGGTCACCTACGAGCAGTACTTC. Amino acids: CASSPQRGVTYEQYF. This rearrangement joins TRBV7-2 to TRBJ2-7; 9 bases fit TRBD2. Trimming at V came to 5 bases and at J to 2 bases, leaving 7 bases not matched to a gene. CDR3 length equals 15 residues. The germline gives CDR1 SGHTA, CDR2 FQGNSA. The whole variable domain, filled in from reference TRBV7-2 and TRBJ2-7, reads GAGVSQSPSNKVTEKGKDVELRCDPISGHTALYWYRQSLGQGLEFLIYFQGNSAPDKSGLPSDRFSAERTGGSVSTLTIQRTQQEDSAVYLCASSPQRGVTYEQYFGPGTRLTVT.

J is TRBJ1-1 and V is TRBV6-6, with D uncertain. This CDR3 contains 13 residues. CDR1 MNHNY and CDR2 SVGAGI come from the germline V gene (reference sequence). V was pared by 10 bases and J by 0 bases, with 12 bases between. The CDR3 here is CATVERLNTEAFF. The CDR3 DNA reads TGTGCCACCGTCGAACGGTTGAACACTGAAGCTTTCTTT.

The chain employs TRBV19 and TRBJ2-7, with D maybe TRBD2 (5 bases). Trimming cost V 5 bases and J 6 bases, with 11 bases left between them. This CDR3 has 12 amino acids. Germline CDR1 LNHDA, CDR2 SQIVND (reference sequence). The CDR3 DNA reads as TGTGCCAGTAGTCCGATTGGGAGCGAGCAGTACTTC. Translating gives CASSPIGSEQYF. The whole variable domain, filled in from reference TRBV19 and TRBJ2-7, reads DGGITQSPKYLFRKEGQNVTLSCEQNLNHDAMYWYRQDPGQGLRLIYYSQIVNDFQKGDIAEGYSVSREKKESFPLTVTSAQKNPTAFYLCASSPIGSEQYFGPGTRLTVT.

CDR3 protein: CASSQDVSSGGTDTQYF. CDR3 coding DNA: TGTGCCAGCAGCCAAGATGTCTCTAGCGGGGGCACAGATACGCAGTATTTT. This chain uses TRBV4-2 with TRBJ2-3; the match to TRBD2 covers 9 bases. This CDR3 region has 17 residues. Germline CDR1 is LGHNA and CDR2 is YNFKEQ. With 0 bases clipped from V and 1 base from J, the junction kept 5 bases outside the gene matches.

For the CDR3, the DNA is TGTGCCACTAGGCAACTCATGACAGGGCCCCAAGAGACCCAGTACTTC. Translating it yields CATRQLMTGPQETQYF. This chain joins TRBV15 and TRBJ2-5, with TRBD1 identical over 7 bases. The trim removed 9 bases at V and 1 base at J, leaving 14 bases unmatched. From germline, CDR1 is LNHNV and CDR2 YYDKDF (reference sequence). The CDR3 consists of 16 residues.

This clone was detected a few times. J is TRBJ1-6 and V is TRBV7-9; TRBD1 might be the D (6 bases). Deletions cut 4 bases from V and 0 bases from J, with 13 bases between. Germline V lookup: CDR1 SEHNR, CDR2 FQNEAQ (reference sequence). The CDR3 spans 17 residues. CDR3 bases: TGTGCCAGCAGCTCCGGGACATGGAGCTCCTATAATTCACCCCTCCACTTT. Translated, it gives CASSSGTWSSYNSPLHF.

This clone was observed once. CDR3 bases: TGTGCCAGCAGTGCGACTAGCACAGATACGCAGTATTTT. Protein sequence: CASSATSTDTQYF. V and J are TRBV7-8 and TRBJ2-3, with D uncertain. Looked up from germline, CDR1 is SGHVS and CDR2 is FQNEAQ. Trimming removed 6 bases from V and 0 bases from J, with 7 bases in between. There are 13 residues in the CDR3.

The chain uses TRBV4-2 and TRBJ2-5; 8 positions match TRBD2. The germline V gene encodes CDR1 LGHNA and CDR2 YNFKEQ. The CDR3 length is 16 residues. J lost 0 bases, V lost 4 bases, and 7 bases had no gene match. The CDR3 is CASSPGSGSNQETQYF. CDR3 DNA sequence: TGTGCCAGCAGCCCGGGGAGCGGGAGCAACCAAGAGACCCAGTACTTC.